These T cell receptor beta chains were read from a single sample in a study of shared clonotypes between healthy human individuals. TCRdb keeps only in-frame clones here, not all; method: immunoSEQ multiplex PCR. Seen here are more than 2 million clones, about 95% observed once, and the top ten hold 0.1% to 0.15%. The specimen was naive CD4+ T cells sorted from blood. The origin of the receptors is a man younger than 35 in good health. CDR3s include the opening cysteine and the closing phenylalanine or tryptophan. The D gene is left open where the match is weak. Where a row states a size, it is once, few, many or the class of an expanded clone; other rows omit it.

J: TRBJ1-2; size: NA; V: TRBV6-4; D: TRBD1; CDR3: CASSDSTGGAGGYTF; DNA: TGTGCCAGCAGTGACTCTACAGGGGGCGCCGGGGGCTACACCTTC
J: TRBJ2-4; size: NA; V: TRBV6-5; D: NA; CDR3: CASSPAGAENIQYF; DNA: TGTGCCAGCAGTCCCGCTGGGGCTGAAAACATTCAGTACTTC
J: TRBJ2-5; size: NA; V: TRBV9; D: TRBD2; CDR3: CASSVRGGSYQETQYF; DNA: TGTGCCAGCAGCGTACGCGGCGGGAGTTACCAAGAGACCCAGTACTTC
J: TRBJ2-1; size: once; V: TRBV6-5; D: NA; CDR3: CASRSSGDEQFF; DNA: TGTGCCAGCAGGTCCTCGGGGGATGAGCAGTTCTTC
J: TRBJ2-7; size: NA; V: TRBV5-1; D: TRBD1; CDR3: CASSLDGQGPYEQYF; DNA: TGCGCCAGCAGCTTGGATGGACAGGGACCCTACGAGCAGTACTTC
J: TRBJ2-4; size: NA; V: TRBV2; D: NA; CDR3: CASSEEGGNVKNIQYF; DNA: TGTGCCAGCAGTGAAGAGGGGGGAAATGTGAAAAACATTCAGTACTTC
J: TRBJ2-3; size: NA; V: TRBV29-1; D: TRBD1; CDR3: CSVEGDRGGTDTQYF; DNA: TGCAGCGTTGAAGGGGACAGGGGCGGAACAGATACGCAGTATTTT
J: TRBJ2-7; size: NA; V: TRBV18; D: NA; CDR3: CASSPGTTYEQYF; DNA: TGTGCCAGCTCACCCGGGACAACTTACGAGCAGTACTTC
J: TRBJ1-2; size: few; V: TRBV27; D: TRBD1; CDR3: CASSLYRGYGYTF; DNA: TGTGCCAGCAGTTTATACAGGGGCTATGGCTACACCTTC
J: TRBJ1-5; size: NA; V: TRBV19; D: TRBD1; CDR3: CASSRGAGQNKPQHF; DNA: TGTGCCAGTAGCAGGGGGGCTGGGCAGAATAAGCCCCAGCATTTT
J: TRBJ1-1; size: NA; V: TRBV9; D: NA; CDR3: CASSVGRVGQSGTFF; DNA: TGTGCCAGCAGCGTGGGTAGGGTCGGACAGTCTGGAACTTTCTTT
J: TRBJ2-2; size: NA; V: TRBV27; D: NA; CDR3: CASSFSGTHTGELFF; DNA: TGTGCCAGCAGTTTTTCCGGGACACACACCGGGGAGCTGTTTTTT
J: TRBJ2-3; size: NA; V: TRBV27; D: NA; CDR3: CASSSTDATDTQYF; DNA: TGTGCCAGCAGTTCTACAGACGCCACAGATACGCAGTATTTT
J: TRBJ2-7; size: NA; V: TRBV10-3; D: TRBD1; CDR3: CATILGPGQGYEQYF; DNA: TGTGCCACCATTTTGGGGCCGGGACAGGGCTACGAGCAGTACTTC
J: TRBJ1-5; size: NA; V: TRBV7-2; D: TRBD1; CDR3: CASSLGQSSNQPQHF; DNA: TGTGCCAGCAGCTTGGGACAGTCTAGCAATCAGCCCCAGCATTTT
J: TRBJ2-7; size: NA; V: TRBV5-8; D: NA; CDR3: CASQKLGSSYEQYF; DNA: TGTGCCAGCCAAAAGCTAGGGAGCTCCTACGAGCAGTACTTC
J: TRBJ1-2; size: NA; V: TRBV6-5; D: NA; CDR3: CASSYRAGGGGYTF; DNA: TGTGCCAGCAGTTACCGGGCCGGCGGGGGTGGCTACACCTTC
J: TRBJ2-7; size: few; V: TRBV28; D: NA; CDR3: CASGKRALQYEQYF; DNA: TGTGCCAGCGGAAAAAGGGCTCTTCAATACGAGCAGTACTTC
J: TRBJ1-6; size: NA; V: TRBV4-1; D: NA; CDR3: CASSQAHQIADSPLHF; DNA: TGCGCCAGCAGCCAAGCTCACCAAATAGCGGATTCACCCCTCCACTTT
J: TRBJ2-7; size: NA; V: TRBV6-1; D: TRBD1; CDR3: CASRRTGGAYEQYF; DNA: TGTGCCAGCAGAAGGACAGGGGGCGCATACGAGCAGTACTTC
J: TRBJ2-2; size: NA; V: TRBV7-9; D: TRBD1; CDR3: CASSTLRTGGIGELFF; DNA: TGTGCCAGCAGCACACTTAGGACAGGGGGAATCGGGGAGCTGTTTTTT
J: TRBJ1-1; size: NA; V: TRBV5-6; D: NA; CDR3: CASSWGLLTEAFF; DNA: TGTGCCAGCAGCTGGGGACTTCTCACTGAAGCTTTCTTT
J: TRBJ2-3; size: NA; V: TRBV5-6; D: TRBD2; CDR3: CASSIAGGPGDTQYF; DNA: TGTGCCAGCAGCATAGCGGGGGGGCCTGGAGATACGCAGTATTTT
J: TRBJ1-2; size: many; V: TRBV28; D: TRBD1; CDR3: CASSRTGTGSDGYTF; DNA: TGTGCCAGCAGTCGTACCGGGACAGGGAGCGATGGCTACACCTTC
J: TRBJ2-7; size: NA; V: TRBV5-7; D: NA; CDR3: CASSLGKSYEQYF; DNA: TGTGCCAGCAGCTTGGGCAAGTCCTACGAGCAGTACTTC